Reported below is one TCR beta chain. This clone was recorded only once. The clone's antigen remains unknown. Within one base of it there is no much larger clone, and no base qualities were kept. The sample's time point label, decoded: about 28 days (+/-7) after the second vaccine dose. AZD1222 recipients whose second dose came at about 4 weeks and those whose second dose came at about 12 weeks were combined into one group, since spike-specific TCR depth and breadth did not differ between the two schedules. Vaccinee samples came from UK trials COV001 and COV002, including a single-blind randomized controlled phase 2/3 trial of AZD1222 (ChAdOx1 nCoV-19) in healthy adults. For TCRbeta chain sequencing, PBMC samples were collected from trial participants at day 0 and at day 28 after the second dose. The CDR3 regions of human TCRbeta chains were subjected to immunosequencing. Under the source paper's analysis protocol: Repertoire TCRs were checked for matches against a reference library of SARS-CoV-2-specific TCRs that had been generated using the MIRA antigen-specificity platform. Breadth meant the fraction of unique TCRs that were SARS-CoV-2-associated, whereas depth meant the fraction of total T cells that were SARS-CoV-2-associated. Using the MIRA data, each spike-specific TCR was mapped to the spike region that the TCR reacts to and placed in a CD4 or CD8 class. Log10-transformed breadth and depth values were compared by one-way ANOVA with Sidak's multiple comparisons tests. TCRdb mirrors the immuneACCESS table, restricted to in-frame sequences. Some clones are absent from its copies; in checked studies, under half trace to an unresolved V gene, and the reason for the others is unknown. V and J calls and clone size come straight from that table; D and trimming were deduced from the DNA. This sample has more than 95,000 clones in its table, and 75% to 90% of those were observed once. Roughly two fifths of the sample belongs to the ten largest clones.

This record comes from a study of T cell responses to AZD1222 COVID-19 vaccine (dated by TCRdb to the early 2020s). Context from the whole study: TCR sequencing was performed for fewer than 250 trial participants, of whom roughly 200 were given two doses of AZD1222 and approximately 25 were given two doses of MenACWY control vaccine. Enrollment into the trials was organized by age into subgroups of 18-55, 56-69 and 70-plus years, and those subgroups contained roughly 150, 30 and 60 TCR-sequenced participants, respectively.

As encoded in the germline V gene, CDR1 is KGHSH while CDR2 is LQKENI. At the junction V is shortened by 0 bases and J by 0 bases, with 11 bases in between. Including cysteine and phenylalanine, the CDR3 has 16 amino acids. The entry retains the CDR3 DNA only, 48 bases that are in frame from base 1. Points the paper makes about the study in general: Because no day 14 peak-response samples were available, repertoires were characterized only after the peak T cell response. The whole spike protein was spanned by vaccine-associated CD4 TCRs, and dominant responses were seen in regions 160-218 and 743-854. Participants were mostly white British and included more females than males, and it was suggested by the authors that clonal diversity may have been underestimated. Conclusions about previously exposed vaccinees are limited because only six or seven AZD1222 recipients were SARS-CoV-2 seropositive at baseline. The 56-69-year group was small, and its depth increase did not reach significance, likely because of low power. A significant rise in spike-specific TCR breadth and depth was observed after two AZD1222 doses relative to day 0 and relative to MenACWY recipients. Nearly half of unique spike-specific TCRs reportedly recognized epitopes outside regions mutated in the B.1.351 and B.1.1.7 variants.

This TCR derives from an adult who received the AZD1222 COVID-19 vaccine. The sample consisted of peripheral blood, taken 28 days after the second AZD1222 dose. Rearrangement joined TRBV18 to TRBJ1-1, with the D gene uncertain. The CDR3 in this case is CASSPPGSALNTEAFF. The sequence in DNA is TGTGCCAGCTCACCACCCGGGTCGGCGCTGAACACTGAAGCTTTCTTT.